Listed below are T cell receptor beta chains from one sample, sequenced in a study of blood T cell repertoires in COVID-19. Only in-frame clones appear in the TCRdb table, and some are missing; sequencing was by immunoSEQ multiplex PCR. The data contain about 340,000 clones, around 91% of them singletons. Sequencing was done on a sample of peripheral blood. The receptor set was obtained from a woman between 18 and 29 years old who had recovered from COVID-19. Both conserved end residues are part of each CDR3.

V gene	J gene	CDR3 protein
TRBV5-1	TRBJ1-4	CASKEEGSTNEKLFF
TRBV29-1	TRBJ2-3	CSAAPNRGDTQYF
TRBV9	TRBJ2-3	CASTLDGRARTDTQYF
TRBV19	TRBJ2-1	CASSIGGRINEQFF
TRBV7-9	TRBJ2-1	CASSRSGGGYNEQFF
TRBV5-1	TRBJ1-1	CASSSEGQGRGTEAFF
TRBV19	TRBJ1-1	CASSIRGSRGSGTEAFF
TRBV19	TRBJ2-2	CASSARTGDTGELFF
TRBV4-3	TRBJ2-1	CASSRKKPSRSGLAGHNEQFF
TRBV4-3	TRBJ1-1	CASSHTRGRGTEAFF
TRBV9	TRBJ2-2	CASSVEAGGPGELFF